This T cell receptor (beta chain) was retrieved from a study of cytomegalovirus exposure and HLA in healthy donors. General study results and limits: Cytomegalovirus association was listed for roughly 160 TCR beta chains. The authors later found TCR association rates varying by HLA locus, with DRB1 most and HLA-C fewest. Researchers had no immune exposure information except CMV serostatus available.

V lost 2 bases to trimming and J lost 4 bases; unmatched junction nucleotides: 5. The CDR3 is 14 residues long. Per germline, CDR1 MNHEY and CDR2 SMNVEV (reference sequence). Points on this clone: What it recognizes is unknown.

It was with 60 Vbeta and 13 Jbeta primers that the PCR ran. This table comes from immunoSEQ multiplex PCR, and its TCRdb copy is limited to in-frame clones, with some not included. The sample table sets out 30,000 to 35,000 clones. V gene TRBV27 combines with J gene TRBJ2-7; TRBD1 aligns across 7 bases. The sequenced sample consisted of PBMCs. The sequence was collected from a woman aged 40 to 55 in good health and CMV-seropositive. The CDR3 spells CASSLGAGGYEQYF. Here the CDR3 DNA reads TGTGCCAGCAGTTTAGGTGCAGGGGGATACGAGCAGTACTTC.